Shown below are 9 T cell receptor beta chains from a single sample sequenced in a study of blood T cell repertoires in COVID-19. Assay used: immunoSEQ multiplex PCR; TCRdb lists only in-frame clones, some missing. The profile shows some 400,000 clones, roughly nine tenths of them singletons. The sequenced sample consisted of PBMCs or T cells enriched from blood (not recorded which). The receptors were gathered from a woman aged 25 to 45 who had recovered from COVID-19.

The genes are TRBV2 and TRBJ1-1; D remains unclear. The CDR3 is made up of 13 amino acids. CDR1 is SNHLY, CDR2 FYNNEI, per germline. V was pared by 6 bases and J by 6 bases, with 14 bases between. The CDR3 region is CASRDSGRSEAFF. DNA of the CDR3: TGTGCCAGCAGGGATTCGGGGAGGTCTGAAGCTTTCTTT.

The chain is built from TRBV20-1 and TRBJ2-1; a weak D match, TRBD2 (5 bases). Trimming took 3 bases from V and 6 from J, leaving 15 bases between them. This CDR3 is 14 amino acids long. CDR1 and CDR2 (germline): DFQATT, SNEGSKA (reference sequence). This CDR3 is CSASEDSLGNEQFF. The DNA of the CDR3 is TGCAGTGCTAGTGAGGACTCCCTCGGCAATGAGCAGTTCTTC.

The sample holds a few counts of this clone. The chain employs TRBV4-3 and TRBJ1-2, with 8 bases lining up with TRBD1. CDR3 length equals 16 residues. CDR1 is LGHNA, CDR2 YSLEER, per germline. J gave up 7 bases and V 2 bases, and 12 bases lay outside the gene matches. For the CDR3, the DNA is TGCGCCAGCAGCCAAAATCAGGGGGCGCGGCTAGGTGGCTACACCTTC. Amino acid sequence: CASSQNQGARLGGYTF.

The rearrangement links TRBV6-5 to TRBJ1-4; TRBD1 aligns across 9 bases. Germline CDR1 reads MNHEY; CDR2 reads SVGAGI. This CDR3 comprises 15 residues. The ends lost 4 bases at V and 7 bases at J; junction bases unmatched: 7. The DNA for the CDR3 is TGTGCCAGCAGTTCCCACAGGGGGCGAAGTGAAAAACTGTTTTTT. It yields the protein CASSSHRGRSEKLFF.

This rearrangement joins TRBV27 to TRBJ2-3; 7 nucleotides line up with TRBD2. CDR3 length equals 14 residues. V gave up 6 bases and J gave up 2 bases; unmatched junction bases: 5. From germline, CDR1 is MNHEY and CDR2 SMNVEV (reference sequence). CDR3 coding DNA: TGTGCCAGCAGCCAAGCGGGAAACACAGATACGCAGTATTTT. Residues: CASSQAGNTDTQYF.

J is TRBJ1-6 and V is TRBV7-6, with no clear D. The germline gives CDR1 SGHVS, CDR2 FNYEAQ. This CDR3 region has 13 residues. Deletions cut 1 base from V and 8 bases from J, with 6 bases between. DNA for the CDR3: TGTGCCAGCAGCTTAGACATGTATTCACCCCTCCACTTT. Protein sequence: CASSLDMYSPLHF.

Details on this clone: One junction end does not reproduce the germline sequence, and a read error may be involved. The chain combines TRBV18 with TRBJ2-3; D possibly corresponds to TRBD2 (6 bases). The CDR3 totals 12 residues. Germline CDR1 and CDR2: KGHSH and LQKENI. The CDR3 DNA reads as TGTGCCAGCTCAACTGGGACTGTGGAGGAAGGTTTT. This sequence encodes CASSTGTVEEGF.

The chain is built from TRBV18 and TRBJ2-7; D possibly corresponds to TRBD1 (6 bases). The CDR3 has 17 amino acids. Germline values: CDR1 KGHSH, CDR2 LQKENI. The V end lost 5 bases, the J end lost 2 bases, and 22 bases lay between the germline ends. The DNA of the CDR3 is TGTGCCAGCTCATCCCTCCCAAGGACAGCGCTAACCTACGAGCAGTACTTC. It translates to CASSSLPRTALTYEQYF.

This rearrangement joins TRBV12-5 to TRBJ2-5, with TRBD1 matching 8 bases. CDR1 is LGHNT and CDR2 is FRNRAP in the germline V gene. The length of the CDR3 is 15 residues. J gave up 4 bases and V 5 bases, and 9 bases lay outside the gene matches. The CDR3 here is CASGLGQGGGETQYF. The CDR3, as DNA: TGTGCTAGTGGTCTCGGACAGGGCGGAGGAGAGACCCAGTACTTC. The entire variable domain, with the rest obtained from reference TRBV12-5 and TRBJ2-5, is as follows: DARVTQTPRHKVTEMGQEVTMRCQPILGHNTVFWYRQTMMQGLELLAYFRNRAPLDDSGMPKDRFSAEMPDATLATLKIQPSEPRDSAVYFCASGLGQGGGETQYFGPGTRLLVL.